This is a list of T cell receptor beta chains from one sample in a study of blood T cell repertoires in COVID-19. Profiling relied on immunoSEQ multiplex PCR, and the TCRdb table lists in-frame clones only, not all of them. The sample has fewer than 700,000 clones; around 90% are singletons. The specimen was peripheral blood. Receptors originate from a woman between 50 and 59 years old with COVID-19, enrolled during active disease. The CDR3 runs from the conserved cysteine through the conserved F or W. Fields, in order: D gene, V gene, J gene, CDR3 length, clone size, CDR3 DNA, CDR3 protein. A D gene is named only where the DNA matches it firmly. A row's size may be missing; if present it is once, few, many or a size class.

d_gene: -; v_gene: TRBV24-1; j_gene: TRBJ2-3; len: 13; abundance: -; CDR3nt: TGTGCCACCAGTGATGGGGCGTCAGATACGCAGTATTTT; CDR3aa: CATSDGASDTQYF
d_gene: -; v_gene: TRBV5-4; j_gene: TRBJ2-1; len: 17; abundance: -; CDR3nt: TGTGCCAGCAGCCTCGGGAGTGGGATAGCGGCCTACAATGAGCAGTTCTTC; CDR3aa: CASSLGSGIAAYNEQFF
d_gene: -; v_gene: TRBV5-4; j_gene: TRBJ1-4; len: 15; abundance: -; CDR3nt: TGTGCCAGCAGCCCGGACAACGAGTTCGTTGAAAAACTGTTTTTT; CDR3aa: CASSPDNEFVEKLFF
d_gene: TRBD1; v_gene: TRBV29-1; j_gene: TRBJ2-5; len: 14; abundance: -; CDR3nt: TGCAGCGCGAAGGGACAGGGGGCTCGGGAGACCCAGTACTTC; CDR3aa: CSAKGQGARETQYF
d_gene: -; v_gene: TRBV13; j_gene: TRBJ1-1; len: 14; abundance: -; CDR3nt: TGTGCCAGCAAGGCGGGAGAGGTGAACACTGAAGCTTTCTTT; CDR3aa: CASKAGEVNTEAFF
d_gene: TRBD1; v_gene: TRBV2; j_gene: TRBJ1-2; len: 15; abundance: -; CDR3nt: TGTGCCAGCAGTGTGACAGGGGGATCATCCTATGGCTACACCTTC; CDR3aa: CASSVTGGSSYGYTF
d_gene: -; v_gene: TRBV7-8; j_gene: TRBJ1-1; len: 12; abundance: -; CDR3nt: TGTGCCAGCAGCCCGGTGGTCACTGAAGCTTTCTTT; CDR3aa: CASSPVVTEAFF
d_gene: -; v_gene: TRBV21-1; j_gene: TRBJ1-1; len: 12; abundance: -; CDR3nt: TGTGCCCTCTCGGGAGGGGACACTGAAGCTTTCTTT; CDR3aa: CALSGGDTEAFF
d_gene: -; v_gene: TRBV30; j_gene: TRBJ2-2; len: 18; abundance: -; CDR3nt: TGTGCCTGGAGTGTTCGCCTTTGGGCAGGCAGGGAAACCGGGGAGCTGTTTTTT; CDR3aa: CAWSVRLWAGRETGELFF
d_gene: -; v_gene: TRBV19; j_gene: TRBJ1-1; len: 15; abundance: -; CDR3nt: TGTGCCAGTAGTATTTCCCAGGGCCTGAACACTGAAGCTTTCTTT; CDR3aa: CASSISQGLNTEAFF
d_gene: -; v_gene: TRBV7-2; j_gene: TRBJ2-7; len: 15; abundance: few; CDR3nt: TGTGCCAGCACCCTGGGGGACACCTTTTTCTACGAGCAGTACTTC; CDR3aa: CASTLGDTFFYEQYF
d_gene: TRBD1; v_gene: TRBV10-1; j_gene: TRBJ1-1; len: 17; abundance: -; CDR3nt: TGCGCCAGCAGCCCACACAGGGGGCTGAAGCAGAACACTGAAGCTTTCTTT; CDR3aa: CASSPHRGLKQNTEAFF
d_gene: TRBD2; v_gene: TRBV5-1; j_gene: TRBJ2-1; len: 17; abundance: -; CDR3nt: TGCGCCAGCAGCACCTGGACTAGCGGGGGGTCTCTAGGAGAGCAGTTCTTC; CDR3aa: CASSTWTSGGSLGEQFF
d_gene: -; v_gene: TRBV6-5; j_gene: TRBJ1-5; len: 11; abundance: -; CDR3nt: TGTGCCAGCTCCAGGGATCAGCCCCAGCATTTT; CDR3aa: CASSRDQPQHF
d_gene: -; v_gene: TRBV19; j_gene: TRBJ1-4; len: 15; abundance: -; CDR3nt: TGTGCCAGTAGTATAAGAGCGGACAGTAGAGAAAAACTGTTTTTT; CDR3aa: CASSIRADSREKLFF
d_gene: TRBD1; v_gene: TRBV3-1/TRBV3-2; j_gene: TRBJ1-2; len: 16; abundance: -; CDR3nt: TGTGCCAGCAGCCACTTGACAGGGGCGACCGCCTATGGCTACACCTTC; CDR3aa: CASSHLTGATAYGYTF
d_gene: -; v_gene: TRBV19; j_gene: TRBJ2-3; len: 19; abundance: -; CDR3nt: TGTGCCAGTAGTAAAAAGCGGGGGTTGACGGACAGGGGTGCTGATACGCAGTATTTT; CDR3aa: CASSKKRGLTDRGADTQYF
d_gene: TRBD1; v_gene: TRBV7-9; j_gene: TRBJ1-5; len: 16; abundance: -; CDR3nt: TGTGCCAGCAGCTCTACTAAGGGACAGGGAAGGCAGCCCCAGCATTTT; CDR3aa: CASSSTKGQGRQPQHF
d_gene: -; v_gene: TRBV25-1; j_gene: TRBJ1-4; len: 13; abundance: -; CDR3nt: TGTGCCAGCAGTGTTTGGGGGGGTGAAAAACTGTTTTTT; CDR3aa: CASSVWGGEKLFF
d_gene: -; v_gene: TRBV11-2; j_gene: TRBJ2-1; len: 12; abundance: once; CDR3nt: TGTGCCAGCAGCCTAATGGGGGCTGAGCAGTTCTTC; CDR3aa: CASSLMGAEQFF
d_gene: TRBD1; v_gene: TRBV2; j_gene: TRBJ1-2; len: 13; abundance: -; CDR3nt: TGTGCCAGCAGTCGGCAGGGGGCCGATGGCTACACCTTC; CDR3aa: CASSRQGADGYTF
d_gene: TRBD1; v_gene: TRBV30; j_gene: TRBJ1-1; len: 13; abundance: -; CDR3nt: TGTGCCTGGACTCTGACAGGGTTGGCTGAAGCTTTCTTT; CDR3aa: CAWTLTGLAEAFF
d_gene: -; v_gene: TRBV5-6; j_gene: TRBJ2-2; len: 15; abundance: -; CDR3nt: TGTGCCAGCAGCTGGGGCGGGACTTACACCGGGGAGCTGTTTTTT; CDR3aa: CASSWGGTYTGELFF
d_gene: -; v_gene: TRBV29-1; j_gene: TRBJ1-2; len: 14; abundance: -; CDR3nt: TGCAGCGTAGACCCGCCCGGGACAAATAGGGTACGGACCTTC; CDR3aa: CSVDPPGTNRVRTF